The 8 T cell receptor beta chains in this list originate from one sample, sequenced in a study of CD8+ T cells in alopecia areata. RNA was extracted and reverse transcribed into cDNA as the sequencing template. The protocol was immunoSEQ multiplex PCR, while the TCRdb copy is restricted to in-frame clones and leaves out a portion. This table has 130,000 to 150,000 clones, around 62% appearing once. Sequenced: CD8+ T cells sorted from blood. These TCRs come from a human donor in good health.

The gene calls are TRBV7-6 and TRBJ1-5; a weak D match, TRBD1 (5 bases). V was pared by 5 bases and J by 1 base, with 12 bases between. The CDR3 totals 15 residues. Looked up from germline, CDR1 is SGHVS and CDR2 is FNYEAQ. The CDR3: CASSPLRDSNQPQHF. The DNA of the CDR3 is TGTGCCAGCAGCCCGTTACGGGACAGCAATCAGCCCCAGCATTTT.

CDR3 coding DNA: TGCAGCGTCCATCCGACAGGGAACACCGGGGAGCTGTTTTTT. Protein sequence: CSVHPTGNTGELFF. The chain has TRBV29-1 and TRBJ2-2, with D tentatively TRBD1 (6 bases). This CDR3 has 14 residues. Germline lookup yields CDR1 SQVTM and CDR2 ANQGSEA. Trimming shortened V by 6 bases and J by 1 base, and 12 bases separated the two germline ends.

The rearrangement uses TRBV5-6 and TRBJ1-2; no reliable D call. Germline V gene data show CDR1 as SGHDT and CDR2 as YYEEEE. The germline V and J ends were trimmed by 6 bases and 1 base, with 13 bases remaining between them. The CDR3 sequence is 14 residues long. Here the CDR3 reads CASNTGSVNYGYTF. The CDR3 nucleotides read TGTGCCAGCAACACGGGGAGCGTTAACTATGGCTACACCTTC.

This chain connects TRBV6-5 to TRBJ2-2, with 7 positions matching TRBD2. The CDR3 spans 15 residues. Germline V gene data show CDR1 as MNHEY and CDR2 as SVGAGI. J was trimmed by 4 bases and V by 7 bases; bases with no gene match: 9. CDR3 sequence reads: CASTGGLEGTGELFF. CDR3 coding DNA: TGTGCCAGCACCGGGGGGTTAGAGGGCACCGGGGAGCTGTTTTTT.

This clone was picked up a small number of times. The chain links TRBV5-4 to TRBJ2-5; D gene uncertain. Germline assignment: CDR1 SGHNT and CDR2 YYREEE (reference sequence). The CDR3 runs to 15 residues. Trimming left V 4 bases short and J 5 bases short, with 18 bases between. The CDR3 sequence is CASSAFVSAGETQYF. CDR3 coding DNA: TGTGCCAGCAGCGCTTTCGTTTCGGCTGGGGAGACCCAGTACTTC.

The chain has TRBV4-1 and TRBJ2-7; D is undetermined. The CDR3 runs 15 residues. The germline V gene encodes CDR1 MGHRA and CDR2 YSYEKL. V was clipped by 0 bases and J by 2 bases, with 11 bases between them. CDR3 in amino acids: CASSQDRSSPYEQYF. CDR3 coding DNA: TGCGCCAGCAGCCAAGATAGAAGCAGTCCCTACGAGCAGTACTTC.

This rearrangement joins TRBV27 to TRBJ1-5; D is uncertain. Germline CDR1 is MNHEY and CDR2 is SMNVEV (reference sequence). The CDR3 loop spans 15 amino acids. Trimming left V 4 bases short and J 0 bases short, with 10 bases between. The CDR3 DNA reads as TGTGCCAGCAGTTCTTCCCGCGGTAGCAATCAGCCCCAGCATTTT. Amino acids: CASSSSRGSNQPQHF.

This clone came up a few times. V and J are TRBV29-1 and TRBJ2-7; D not certain. V was clipped by 1 base and J by 4 bases, with 8 bases between them. This CDR3 is built from 12 residues. CDR1 is SQVTM and CDR2 is ANQGSEA in the germline V gene. CDR3 sequence: CSVEGEQYEQYF. The CDR3 region has the DNA TGCAGCGTTGAAGGGGAACAATACGAGCAGTACTTC.